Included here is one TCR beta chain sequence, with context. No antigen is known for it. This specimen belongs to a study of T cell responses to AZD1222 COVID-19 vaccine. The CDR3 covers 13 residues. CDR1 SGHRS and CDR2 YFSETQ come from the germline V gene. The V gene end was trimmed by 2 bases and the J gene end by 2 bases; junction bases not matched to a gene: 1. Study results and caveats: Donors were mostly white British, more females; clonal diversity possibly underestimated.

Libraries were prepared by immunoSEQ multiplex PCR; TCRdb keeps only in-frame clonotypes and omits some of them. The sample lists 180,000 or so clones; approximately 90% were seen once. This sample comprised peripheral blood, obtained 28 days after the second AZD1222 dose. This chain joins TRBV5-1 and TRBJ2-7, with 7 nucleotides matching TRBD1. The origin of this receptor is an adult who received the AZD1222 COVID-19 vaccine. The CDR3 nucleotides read TGCGCCAGCAGCTTTGGGACAGCCTACGAGCAGTACTTC. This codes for CASSFGTAYEQYF. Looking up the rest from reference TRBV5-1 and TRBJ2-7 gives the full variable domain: KAGVTQTPRYLIKTRGQQVTLSCSPISGHRSVSWYQQTPGQGLQFLFEYFSETQRNKGNFPGRFSGRQFSNSRSEMNVSTLELGDSALYLCASSFGTAYEQYFGPGTRLTVT.